Sequencing of this T cell receptor (beta chain) was carried out in a study of shared clonotypes between healthy human individuals. Findings of the study overall: Compared with memory subsets, naive subsets generally had larger estimated richness. Generation probabilities were higher for clonotypes shared across all four sorted-subset donors than for unshared ones.

About this clone itself: Its antigen is still unknown.

The assay was immunoSEQ multiplex PCR, and TCRdb's table has in-frame clones only and misses some. This table holds some 790,000 clones, 55% to 75% found once. The V end lost 1 base, the J end lost 0 bases, and 10 bases lay between the germline ends. The CDR3 extends over 16 amino acids. Germline CDR1 is SGHTA and CDR2 is FQGNSA. Among the donors, all were Caucasian adults who lived in Nashville, Tennessee. The sequence came from a woman in her twenties or thirties in good health. Sequencing was done on a sample of memory CD4+ T cells sorted from blood. The subset here: CD45RA-negative fraction. The V gene is TRBV7-2, the J gene TRBJ1-3; D is possibly TRBD1 (5 bases). The DNA for the CDR3 is TGTGCCAGCAGCTTAGAGGGACGCTCCTCTGGAAACACCATATATTTT. It codes for CASSLEGRSSGNTIYF.